A single sample is the source of the 23 T cell receptor beta chains below, sequenced in a study of persistence of HIV-infected CD4 T cells. The stimulus was lysate of CMV-infected fibroblasts, around 10 ug/mL. CD40L-negative CD69-negative CD45RO-high memory CD4+ T cells were sorted as populations depleted of antigen-responding cells. Sequencing used immunoSEQ version 4 in survey mode. Clones were sequenced by immunoSEQ multiplex PCR, and TCRdb holds only the in-frame ones, with some missing. The sample has 25,000 to 35,000 clones, roughly 82% seen once. Their cognate antigens are unknown. The source was CD4+ T cells sorted from PBMCs after approximately 18-hour stimulation, collected from a patient who received antiretroviral therapy. These TCRs come from an adult man with HIV who was CMV-seropositive.

This clone was seen just once. The rearrangement links TRBV9 to TRBJ2-5, with D possibly matching TRBD1 (5 bases). From germline, CDR1 is SGDLS and CDR2 YYNGEE. V was pared by 0 bases and J by 5 bases, with 14 bases between. This CDR3 has 15 residues. CDR3 residues: CASSVDTAKGETQYF. Written as DNA, the CDR3 is TGTGCCAGCAGCGTAGATACAGCGAAGGGGGAGACCCAGTACTTC.

The chain is built from TRBV6-2 or TRBV6-3 and TRBJ1-4; TRBD1 aligns across 9 bases. The CDR3 has 18 residues. The germline gives CDR1 MNHEY, CDR2 SVGEGT. J gave up 3 bases and V 3 bases, and 11 bases lay outside the gene matches. As DNA, the CDR3 is TGTGCCAGCAGTTATTGGGACAGGGTACTTGCACCTAATGAAAAACTGTTTTTT. It specifies CASSYWDRVLAPNEKLFF.

This clone was picked up one time. V and J are TRBV6-1 and TRBJ1-2; 7 nucleotides match TRBD1. V was clipped by 8 bases and J by 3 bases; unmatched bases: 9. This CDR3 contains 14 residues. The germline V gene encodes CDR1 MNHNS and CDR2 SASEGT. This CDR3 reads CASSPAGQDYGYTF. The DNA of the CDR3 is TGTGCCAGCTCTCCCGCCGGACAGGACTATGGCTACACCTTC.

V is TRBV5-1 and J is TRBJ2-5, with TRBD2 as a possible D gene (6 bases). CDR1 is SGHRS and CDR2 is YFSETQ in the germline V gene. The CDR3 has 17 residues. V lost 4 bases and J 5 bases, leaving 24 bases between the germline ends. CDR3 residues: CASSPDGWVRGRETQYF. CDR3 nucleotide sequence: TGCGCCAGCAGCCCGGACGGCTGGGTTAGAGGGAGGGAGACCCAGTACTTC.

The CDR3 bases are TGTGCCAGCAGCCCACAAACCACTAACTATGGCTACACCTTC. Translating it yields CASSPQTTNYGYTF. The gene calls are TRBV3-1 (or the pseudogene TRBV3-2) and TRBJ1-2; the D is unclear. This CDR3 is 14 amino acids long. Germline V gives CDR1 LGHDT, CDR2 YNNKEL (reference sequence). Deletions cut 4 bases from V and 0 bases from J, with 9 bases between.

The gene calls are TRBV19 and TRBJ1-1, with D possibly matching TRBD1 (6 bases). From germline, CDR1 is LNHDA and CDR2 SQIVND (reference sequence). Deletions cut 5 bases from V and 0 bases from J, with 13 bases between. The CDR3 consists of 15 residues. DNA for the CDR3: TGTGCCAGTAGTCCAGGACAGAACGTGAACACTGAAGCTTTCTTT. As protein: CASSPGQNVNTEAFF.

The chain carries TRBV7-9 and TRBJ2-1; TRBD1 is a possible D gene (6 bases). The CDR3 consists of 15 residues. Germline CDR1 and CDR2: SEHNR and FQNEAQ (reference sequence). V shed 5 bases and J shed 12 bases, with 23 bases lying between them. The CDR3 bases are TGTGCCAGCAGCCCCCAGGGGTCGCGCCTTCGGGGGCAGTTCTTC. Its translation is CASSPQGSRLRGQFF.

The chain couples TRBV7-8 to TRBJ2-5, with D possibly matching TRBD2 (6 bases). Germline V gene sequence: CDR1 SGHVS, CDR2 FQNEAQ. The V end lost 1 base, the J end lost 4 bases, and 16 bases lay between the germline ends. The CDR3 is 16 amino acids. The CDR3 is CASSLGTGMGLETQYF. In DNA form, the CDR3 reads TGTGCCAGCAGCTTAGGGACCGGGATGGGACTAGAGACCCAGTACTTC.

This chain joins TRBV20-1 and TRBJ2-3; perhaps TRBD2 as D (7 bases). The CDR3 loop spans 17 amino acids. CDR1 is DFQATT and CDR2 is SNEGSKA in the germline V gene (reference sequence). V was cut by 3 bases and J by 1 base, with 20 bases left in between. CDR3 residues: CSASRLVGGAGTDTQYF. CDR3 coding DNA: TGCAGTGCTAGTCGGCTGGTAGGGGGGGCAGGCACAGATACGCAGTATTTT.

V usage is TRBV24-1 and J usage is TRBJ1-5; D perhaps matches TRBD1 (5 bases). V was pared by 4 bases and J by 4 bases, with 22 bases between. This CDR3 has 18 residues. CDR1 and CDR2 (germline): KGHDR, SFDVKD. The CDR3 DNA is TGTGCCACCAGTGACGGAAATAATAGGGGAATATGGAATCAGCCCCAGCATTTT. It translates to CATSDGNNRGIWNQPQHF.

This clone has a handful of counts. CDR3 nucleotides: TGCGCCAGCAACTACTGCAACAGGGGCGTCCATGGCTACACCTTC. Protein sequence: CASNYCNRGVHGYTF. This rearrangement joins TRBV23-1 to TRBJ1-2, with 7 positions matching TRBD1. TRBV23-1 is annotated as an ORF whose role is uncertain. CDR3 size: 15 residues. Trimming took 7 bases from V and 6 from J; bases not matched to a gene: 14.

This clone has just one count. This chain connects TRBV19 to TRBJ2-7, with a possible D match to TRBD2 (6 bases). Deletions cut 7 bases from V and 3 bases from J, with 19 bases between. Germline V gives CDR1 LNHDA, CDR2 SQIVND (reference sequence). The CDR3 runs 15 residues. Here the CDR3 DNA reads TGTGCCAGTAAGGTTTTTCGGGACTCAAACTACGAGCAGTACTTC. As protein: CASKVFRDSNYEQYF.

V usage is TRBV6-5 and J usage is TRBJ2-6, with a weak D call TRBD2 (6 bases). Between the trimmed V and J ends, which lost 2 bases and 0 bases, there was a span of 8 bases. The germline CDR1 and CDR2 sequences are MNHEY and SVGAGI. The CDR3 sequence is 16 residues long. The CDR3 loop reads CASSYGRSSGANVLTF. In nucleotides, the CDR3 is TGTGCCAGCAGTTACGGGAGGTCCTCTGGGGCCAACGTCCTGACTTTC.

The CDR3 region has the DNA TGTGCCTGCCCCATCGGGGGGCTTACTGGCTACACCTTC. Amino acid sequence: CACPIGGLTGYTF. The chain joins TRBV30 to TRBJ1-2; D perhaps matches TRBD1 (6 bases). The CDR3 runs 13 residues. The V end was cut by 6 bases, the J end by 7 bases, with 18 bases between. From germline, CDR1 is GTSNPN and CDR2 SVGIG (reference sequence).

This clone was observed a few times. The chain uses TRBV7-9 and TRBJ1-4; 8 bases fit TRBD1. V lost 7 bases and J lost 0; bases outside the gene matches: 4. The CDR3 sequence is 15 residues long. Germline CDR1 reads SEHNR; CDR2 reads FQNEAQ (reference sequence). This CDR3 reads CASNQGAATNEKLFF. In DNA form, the CDR3 reads TGTGCCAGCAATCAGGGGGCTGCAACTAATGAAAAACTGTTTTTT.

CDR3 DNA sequence: TGTGCCATCAGTCCGGGACAGGGATACAATGAGCAGTTCTTC. Its translation: CAISPGQGYNEQFF. The chain combines TRBV10-3 with TRBJ2-1; 9 positions match TRBD1. The CDR3 totals 14 residues. With 5 bases clipped from V and 4 bases from J, the junction kept 3 bases outside the gene matches. CDR1 is ENHRY and CDR2 is SYGVKD in the germline V gene.

The rearrangement joins TRBV4-2 to TRBJ1-2, with TRBD1 identical over 8 bases. The V segment lost 4 bases and the J segment 0 bases; nucleotides outside the gene matches: 10. Per germline, CDR1 LGHNA and CDR2 YNFKEQ. The CDR3 sequence is 17 residues long. CDR3 DNA sequence: TGTGCCAGCAGCCCGCCTCCAGGGGGCCGAGCTAACTATGGCTACACCTTC. Protein sequence: CASSPPPGGRANYGYTF.

V usage is TRBV6-5 and J usage is TRBJ1-1, with D maybe TRBD1 (5 bases). In germline, CDR1 is MNHEY, CDR2 SVGAGI. Trimming shortened V by 6 bases and J by 4 bases, and 12 bases separated the two germline ends. This CDR3 spans 13 amino acids. In DNA form, the CDR3 reads TGTGCCAGCAGATCAGTGGGGGGCACTGAAGCTTTCTTT. Protein product: CASRSVGGTEAFF.

The CDR3 DNA follows: TGTGCCAGCAGCTTGCCGACAGGGGGCGCGGAGACCCAGTACTTC. Its protein is CASSLPTGGAETQYF. The chain couples TRBV7-6 to TRBJ2-5; 10 bases are shared with TRBD1. This CDR3 contains 15 residues. V was clipped by 3 bases and J by 5 bases; unmatched bases: 6. The germline V gene has CDR1 SGHVS and CDR2 FNYEAQ.

The V and J genes are TRBV6-1 and TRBJ1-5, with 7 bases matching TRBD1. This CDR3 is 13 amino acids long. The trim removed 2 bases at V and 6 bases at J, leaving 1 base unmatched. CDR1 is MNHNS and CDR2 is SASEGT in the germline V gene. The CDR3 bases are TGTGCCAGCAGTGAACAGGGGGGTCAGCCCCAGCATTTT. It is translated as CASSEQGGQPQHF.

The gene calls are TRBV10-3 and TRBJ1-2; 10 bases fit TRBD1. Germline V CDR1 and CDR2: ENHRY, SYGVKD. The CDR3 contains 13 residues. The V segment lost 5 bases and the J segment 8 bases; nucleotides outside the gene matches: 5. The CDR3 loop reads CAISPDRGRGYTF. CDR3 DNA sequence: TGTGCCATCAGTCCCGACAGGGGGCGGGGCTACACCTTC.

This clone occurred once. The V and J genes are TRBV15 and TRBJ2-1; 9 bases align to TRBD2. This CDR3 region has 12 residues. The germline CDR1 and CDR2 sequences are LNHNV and YYDKDF (reference sequence). Losses at the gene ends were 8 bases for V and 9 bases for J; bases not matched to a gene: 5. The CDR3 sequence is CATGQRGVEQFF. CDR3 sequence (DNA): TGTGCCACCGGCCAGCGGGGGGTTGAGCAGTTCTTC.

This chain uses TRBV6-1 with TRBJ2-7; TRBD2 agrees at 7 bases. The J segment lost 2 bases and the V segment lost 2 bases, leaving 3 bases of the junction unmatched. CDR1 and CDR2 (germline): MNHNS, SASEGT. CDR3 length: 14 amino acids. In nucleotides, the CDR3 is TGTGCCAGCAGTGAAACACTAGCGACCTACGAGCAGTACTTC. It translates to CASSETLATYEQYF.